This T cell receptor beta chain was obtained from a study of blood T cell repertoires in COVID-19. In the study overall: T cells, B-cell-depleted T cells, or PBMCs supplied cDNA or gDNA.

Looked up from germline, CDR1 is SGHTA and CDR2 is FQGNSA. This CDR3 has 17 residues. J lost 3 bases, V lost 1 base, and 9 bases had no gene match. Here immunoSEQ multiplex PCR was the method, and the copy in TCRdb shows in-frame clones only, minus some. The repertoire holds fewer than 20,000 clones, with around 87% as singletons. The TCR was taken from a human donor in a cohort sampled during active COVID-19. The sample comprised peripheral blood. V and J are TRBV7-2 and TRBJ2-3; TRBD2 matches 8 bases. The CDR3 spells CASSLVPSGSETDTQYF. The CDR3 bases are TGTGCCAGCAGCTTAGTTCCCAGCGGGAGCGAGACAGATACGCAGTATTTT.